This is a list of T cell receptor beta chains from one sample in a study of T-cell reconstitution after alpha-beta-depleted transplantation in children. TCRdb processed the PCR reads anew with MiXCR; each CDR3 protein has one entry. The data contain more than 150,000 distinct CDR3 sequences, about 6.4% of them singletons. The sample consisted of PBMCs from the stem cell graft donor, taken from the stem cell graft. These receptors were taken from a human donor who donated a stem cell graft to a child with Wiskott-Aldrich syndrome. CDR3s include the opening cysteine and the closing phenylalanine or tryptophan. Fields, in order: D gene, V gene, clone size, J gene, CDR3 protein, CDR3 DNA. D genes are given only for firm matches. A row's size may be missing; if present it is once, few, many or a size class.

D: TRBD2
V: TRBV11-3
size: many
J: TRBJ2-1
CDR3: CASSLASLAGVNEQFF
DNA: TGTGCCAGCAGCTTAGCCTCCCTAGCGGGGGTGAATGAGCAGTTCTTC

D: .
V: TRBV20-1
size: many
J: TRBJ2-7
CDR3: CSAILSGRSSYEQYF
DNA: TGCAGTGCCATCCTTTCAGGCAGGAGCTCCTACGAGCAGTACTTC

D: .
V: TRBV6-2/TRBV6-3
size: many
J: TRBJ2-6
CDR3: CASLGQGDSGANVLTF
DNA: TGTGCCAGCCTGGGGCAGGGAGACTCTGGGGCCAACGTCCTGACTTTC

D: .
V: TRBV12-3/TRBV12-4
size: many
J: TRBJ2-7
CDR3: CASSLSRDFYEQYF
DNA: TGTGCCAGCAGCCTCTCCCGGGACTTCTACGAGCAGTACTTC

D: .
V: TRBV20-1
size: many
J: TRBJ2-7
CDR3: CSALPPGGAYEQYF
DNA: TGCAGTGCCCTCCCCCCAGGTGGGGCCTACGAGCAGTACTTC

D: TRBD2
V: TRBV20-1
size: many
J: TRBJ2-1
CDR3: CSAIGGGSYNEQFF
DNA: TGCAGTGCTATCGGGGGAGGGTCCTACAATGAGCAGTTCTTC

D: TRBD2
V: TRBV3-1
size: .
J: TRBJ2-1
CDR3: CASSQAGLAGPTASRQFF
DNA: TGTGCCAGCAGCCAAGCGGGGCTAGCGGGGCCTACAGCGTCACGGCAGTTCTTC

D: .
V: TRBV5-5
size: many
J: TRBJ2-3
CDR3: CASSLRLQLYTDTQYF
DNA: TGTGCCAGCAGCTTAAGACTACAACTTTACACAGATACGCAGTATTTT

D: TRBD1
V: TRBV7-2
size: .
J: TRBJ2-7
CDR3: CASSPDRAGKEQYF
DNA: TGTGCCAGCAGCCCGGACAGGGCCGGGAAGGAGCAGTACTTC

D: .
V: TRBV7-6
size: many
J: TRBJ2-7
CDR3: CASSLARFSGVSYEQYF
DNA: TGTGCCAGCAGCTTAGCTCGTTTTTCAGGGGTTTCCTACGAGCAGTACTTC

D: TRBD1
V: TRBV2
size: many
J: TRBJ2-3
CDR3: CASRDGTGTDTQYF
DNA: TGTGCCAGCAGGGACGGGACAGGCACAGATACGCAGTATTTT